A selection of T cell receptor beta chains follows, all from one sample in a study of beta chain features in type 1 diabetes. Clones were read by immunoSEQ multiplex PCR, and TCRdb kept only the in-frame ones, dropping some. Altogether hundreds of thousands of clones are present, roughly 16% being singletons, with the ten largest covering about 0.097%. The source material was naive CD4+ T cells from blood. The source is a man between 18 and 35 years old in good health. CDR3s leave out the opening cysteine and the closing phenylalanine or tryptophan. Each record gives: J gene, V gene, CDR3 protein.

J: TRBJ1-1
V: TRBV2
CDR3: ASSRQGGNTEAF

J: TRBJ2-2
V: TRBV9
CDR3: ASSPRGGASITGELF

J: TRBJ1-2
V: TRBV6-5
CDR3: ASRTTGYYGYT

J: TRBJ2-2
V: TRBV5-4
CDR3: ASSLERTGELF

J: TRBJ2-3
V: TRBV7-3
CDR3: ASSLVADTQY

J: TRBJ1-3
V: TRBV9
CDR3: ASSVGENTIY

J: TRBJ1-2
V: TRBV9
CDR3: ASSKTGGYGYT

J: TRBJ1-1
V: TRBV20-1
CDR3: SAVQGTEAF

J: TRBJ1-1
V: TRBV7-9
CDR3: ASSAFRTANTEAF

J: TRBJ1-1
V: TRBV7-2
CDR3: ASSLANMRNTEAF

J: TRBJ1-5
V: TRBV10-3
CDR3: AISSYAEGSSNQPQH

J: TRBJ1-1
V: TRBV18
CDR3: ASSPLDRLSEAF

J: TRBJ1-6
V: TRBV30
CDR3: AWSGQGGTYNSPLH

J: TRBJ2-5
V: TRBV5-1
CDR3: ASSLLAGGSQETQY

J: TRBJ1-2
V: TRBV5-1
CDR3: ASSSQGIVGYT

J: TRBJ1-4
V: TRBV18
CDR3: ASSPRPKLETNEKLF

J: TRBJ2-2
V: TRBV9
CDR3: ASSSGHANTGELF

J: TRBJ2-7
V: TRBV14
CDR3: ASSQEAHSQLD

J: TRBJ2-2
V: TRBV4-1
CDR3: ASSRGTPNTGELF

J: TRBJ2-7
V: TRBV6-1
CDR3: ASRGETYEQY

J: TRBJ1-5
V: TRBV30
CDR3: AWSVRELGHQPQH

J: TRBJ1-2
V: TRBV9
CDR3: ASRGTGVFHGYT

J: TRBJ2-7
V: TRBV4-3
CDR3: ASSQEQWQGSYEQY

J: TRBJ2-4
V: TRBV28
CDR3: VAGGRENIQY

J: TRBJ2-1
V: TRBV30
CDR3: AWSIEAWGFQF

J: TRBJ2-7
V: TRBV27
CDR3: ASSLSGELKY

J: TRBJ1-6
V: TRBV10-3
CDR3: AINAGQGNSPLH

J: TRBJ2-5
V: TRBV28
CDR3: ASSLSETQY